These 19 T cell receptor beta chains were sequenced from one sample in a study of blood T cell repertoires in COVID-19. Libraries were prepared by immunoSEQ multiplex PCR; TCRdb keeps only in-frame clonotypes and omits some of them. Among around 310,000 clones, around nine tenths were seen once, and the ten largest hold around 9%. Input material: PBMCs or T cells enriched from blood (not recorded which). Source of these receptors: a woman aged 30 to 39 who had recovered from COVID-19.

J is TRBJ2-5 and V is TRBV10-3, with D possibly being TRBD1 (5 bases). Germline V gene lookup returns CDR1 ENHRY and CDR2 SYGVKD. V was clipped by 2 bases and J by 10 bases, with 11 bases between them. CDR3 length equals 12 residues. CDR3 region: CAISETGMSQYF. The CDR3 bases are TGTGCCATCAGTGAGACAGGAATGAGCCAGTACTTC.

This rearrangement joins TRBV4-1 to TRBJ1-3; the D gene is possibly TRBD1 (6 bases). CDR3 length: 15 residues. V was shortened by 4 bases and J by 0 bases, with 10 bases between the two germline ends. The germline CDR1 and CDR2 sequences are MGHRA and YSYEKL. DNA of the CDR3: TGCGCCAGCAGCCGAGGACAGAGCTCTGGAAACACCATATATTTT. It encodes CASSRGQSSGNTIYF.

This clone was observed a single time. The V and J genes are TRBV6-1 and TRBJ2-1; TRBD2 aligns across 15 bases. The CDR3 covers 16 residues. V was clipped by 3 bases and J by 15 bases; unmatched bases: 12. Germline V gives CDR1 MNHNS, CDR2 SASEGT. In nucleotides, the CDR3 is TGTGCCAGCAGTGATGCCCTCGGACTAGCGGGAGGGCCGCGGTTCTTC. Its protein is CASSDALGLAGGPRFF.

The chain uses TRBV28 and TRBJ1-1; maybe TRBD1 (5 bases). The V end lost 5 bases, the J end lost 0 bases, and 19 bases lay between the germline ends. Germline CDR1 reads MDHEN; CDR2 reads SYDVKM. The CDR3 runs 17 residues. This CDR3 reads CASSSKLDSLMNTEAFF. Here the CDR3 DNA reads TGTGCCAGCAGTAGCAAACTCGACAGCCTCATGAACACTGAAGCTTTCTTT.

V is TRBV30 and J is TRBJ1-2; 7 positions agree with TRBD1. The V gene's germline CDR1 is GTSNPN and CDR2 SVGIG (reference sequence). This CDR3 spans 16 amino acids. With 0 bases clipped from V and 5 bases from J, the junction kept 12 bases outside the gene matches. The DNA for the CDR3 is TGTGCCTGGAGTGTCCCCTCGACAGGGACAAAATATGGCTACACCTTC. It specifies CAWSVPSTGTKYGYTF.

The chain uses TRBV5-1 and TRBJ1-5; TRBD1 matches 7 bases. CDR1 is SGHRS and CDR2 is YFSETQ in the germline V gene. Trimming removed 4 bases from V and 3 bases from J; junction bases left unmatched: 4. CDR3 length: 14 residues. The CDR3 here is CASSKGTDNQPQHF. CDR3 nucleotides: TGCGCCAGCAGCAAGGGGACAGACAATCAGCCCCAGCATTTT. Variable domain in full (rest from reference TRBV5-1 and TRBJ1-5): KAGVTQTPRYLIKTRGQQVTLSCSPISGHRSVSWYQQTPGQGLQFLFEYFSETQRNKGNFPGRFSGRQFSNSRSEMNVSTLELGDSALYLCASSKGTDNQPQHFGDGTRLSIL.

The rearrangement links TRBV10-3 to TRBJ1-3; weak D call: TRBD1 (5 bases). CDR3 length equals 16 residues. Germline V CDR1 and CDR2: ENHRY, SYGVKD. V lost 4 bases to trimming and J lost 2 bases, with 15 bases between them. CDR3 amino acids: CAISGRLGPPGNTIYF. The CDR3 DNA reads TGTGCCATCAGTGGCCGGCTGGGGCCCCCTGGAAACACCATATATTTT.

This CDR3 reads CASSLGTGGYGYTF. The CDR3 DNA is TGTGCCAGCAGCTTGGGGACAGGGGGGTATGGCTACACCTTC. The rearrangement links TRBV7-9 to TRBJ1-2, with TRBD1 identical over 11 bases. The CDR3 loop spans 14 amino acids. Germline V gene data show CDR1 as SEHNR and CDR2 as FQNEAQ (reference sequence). V was clipped by 3 bases and J by 5 bases; unmatched bases: 2.

The CDR3 protein is CASSPRGIQDQPQHF. The CDR3 region has the DNA TGTGCCAGCTCACCACGCGGGATTCAGGATCAGCCCCAGCATTTT. V and J are TRBV18 and TRBJ1-5, with D unresolved. The CDR3 loop spans 15 amino acids. Trimming pared 1 base from V and 5 bases from J, leaving 12 bases between. Germline lookup yields CDR1 KGHSH and CDR2 LQKENI.

The CDR3 spells CASSAPYSDKGGYEQYF. The CDR3 coding sequence is TGTGCCAGCTCAGCTCCTTACTCCGACAAGGGAGGCTACGAGCAGTACTTC. V usage is TRBV18 and J usage is TRBJ2-7; a possible D gene is TRBD2 (6 bases). The germline V gene has CDR1 KGHSH and CDR2 LQKENI. This CDR3 is 17 amino acids long. Trimming took 5 bases from V and 3 from J, leaving 23 bases between them.

This clone came up once. The chain recombines TRBV30 with TRBJ1-1, with D tentatively TRBD1 (6 bases). Trimming cost V 5 bases and J 1 base, with 20 bases left between them. CDR1 and CDR2 (germline): GTSNPN, SVGIG (reference sequence). This CDR3 contains 16 residues. The chain's CDR3 is CAWGPRDTYTNTEAFF. The CDR3 DNA reads as TGTGCCTGGGGCCCCCGGGACACATACACGAACACTGAAGCTTTCTTT.

This clone showed up just once. The chain uses TRBV20-1 and TRBJ2-7; D remains unclear. This CDR3 contains 11 residues. CDR1 and CDR2 from the germline V gene are DFQATT and SNEGSKA (reference sequence). The V end lost 3 bases, the J end lost 7 bases, and 10 bases lay between the germline ends. The CDR3 here is CSASARWEQYF. In DNA, the CDR3 is TGCAGTGCTAGTGCCCGGTGGGAGCAGTACTTC.

The chain combines TRBV5-5 with TRBJ2-7; TRBD1 matches 7 bases. The V gene end was trimmed by 2 bases and the J gene end by 3 bases; junction bases not matched to a gene: 5. The CDR3 is 14 amino acids. Looked up from germline, CDR1 is SGHKS and CDR2 is YYEKEE (reference sequence). The CDR3 sequence: CASSLFPGGYEQYF. The CDR3 nucleotides are TGTGCCAGCAGCTTATTCCCAGGGGGCTACGAGCAGTACTTC.

This CDR3 reads CASSFSRPGELFF. CDR3 nucleotide sequence: TGTGCCAGCAGCTTCTCGAGGCCCGGGGAGCTGTTTTTT. The J gene is TRBJ2-2, the V gene TRBV7-2; D is undetermined. V was shortened by 3 bases and J by 6 bases, with 8 bases between the two germline ends. Germline assignment: CDR1 SGHTA and CDR2 FQGNSA. This CDR3 has 13 residues.

The V call is TRBV13, the J call TRBJ2-3; D is possibly TRBD2 (6 bases). The CDR3 has 16 amino acids. Germline V gene sequence: CDR1 PRHDT, CDR2 FYEKMQ (reference sequence). The V end was cut by 6 bases, the J end by 0 bases, with 16 bases between. The CDR3 DNA is TGTGCCAGCAGTTTCGGCGGTAGCGGAAGCACAGATACGCAGTATTTT. Amino acids: CASSFGGSGSTDTQYF.

The chain uses TRBV10-3 and TRBJ1-3; D possibly corresponds to TRBD1 (6 bases). In germline, CDR1 is ENHRY, CDR2 SYGVKD. The CDR3 is made up of 14 amino acids. V was trimmed by 7 bases and J by 8 bases, leaving 18 bases between them. The CDR3 region has the DNA TGTGCCATCACCAGAGAGCCAGGGACACACACCATATATTTT. This encodes CAITREPGTHTIYF.

This clone has at least ten counts. The chain is built from TRBV6-4 and TRBJ2-3; perhaps TRBD1 as D (7 bases). Germline CDR1 MRHNA, CDR2 SNTAGT. The CDR3 contains 13 residues. Trimming left V 6 bases short and J 3 bases short, with 10 bases between. The CDR3 DNA is TGTGCCAGCAGCAGGGGGGAGACAGATACGCAGTATTTT. Protein: CASSRGETDTQYF.

Turning to this clone: The junction differs from germline at one of its ends, possibly a read error. V is TRBV3-1 (or the pseudogene TRBV3-2) and J is TRBJ2-1, with 7 bases matching TRBD1. This CDR3 has 13 residues. The germline CDR1 and CDR2 sequences are LGHDT and YNNKEL (reference sequence). CDR3 loop: CASSRDRDSRPLF. The CDR3 DNA reads as TGTGCCAGCAGCCGAGACCGGGACAGTAGGCCTCTCTTC.

The chain employs TRBV5-1 and TRBJ1-2; D is perhaps TRBD1 (5 bases). V was pared by 4 bases and J by 4 bases, with 23 bases between. Germline CDR1 reads SGHRS; CDR2 reads YFSETQ. This CDR3 comprises 17 residues. CDR3 in amino acids: CASSPDAGRGPIYGYTF. CDR3 DNA sequence: TGCGCCAGCAGCCCAGATGCCGGGAGGGGCCCTATCTATGGCTACACCTTC.